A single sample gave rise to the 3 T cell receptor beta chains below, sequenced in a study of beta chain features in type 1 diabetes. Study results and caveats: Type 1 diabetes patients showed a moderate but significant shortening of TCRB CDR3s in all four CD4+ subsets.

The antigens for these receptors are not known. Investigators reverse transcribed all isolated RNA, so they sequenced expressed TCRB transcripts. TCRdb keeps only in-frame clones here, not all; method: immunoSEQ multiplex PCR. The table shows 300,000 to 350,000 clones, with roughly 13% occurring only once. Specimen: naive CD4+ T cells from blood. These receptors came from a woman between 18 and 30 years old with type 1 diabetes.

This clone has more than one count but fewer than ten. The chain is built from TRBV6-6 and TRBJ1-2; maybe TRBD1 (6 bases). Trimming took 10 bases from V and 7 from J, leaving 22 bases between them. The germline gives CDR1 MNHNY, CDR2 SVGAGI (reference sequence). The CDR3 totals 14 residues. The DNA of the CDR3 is TGTGCCACGGCCGAGAGGGAGGGGGTGGTTGGCTACACCTTC. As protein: CATAEREGVVGYTF.

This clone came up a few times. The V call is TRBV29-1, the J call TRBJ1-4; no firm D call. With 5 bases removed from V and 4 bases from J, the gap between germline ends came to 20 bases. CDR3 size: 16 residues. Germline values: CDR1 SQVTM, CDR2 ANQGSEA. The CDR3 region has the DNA TGCAGCGTTTATGTCAGCGGACGGAACCGTAATGAAAAACTGTTTTTT. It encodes CSVYVSGRNRNEKLFF.

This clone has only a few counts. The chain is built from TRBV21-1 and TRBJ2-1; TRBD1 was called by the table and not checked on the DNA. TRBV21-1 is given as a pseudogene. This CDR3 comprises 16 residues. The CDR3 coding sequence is TGTGCCAGCAGCAAAGAGACAGGCGACTACTACAATGAGCAGTTCTTC. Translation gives CASSKETGDYYNEQFF.